This entry concerns a single T cell receptor (beta chain). Repertoires were generated with immunoSEQ multiplex PCR, while TCRdb's copy carries only in-frame clones and drops some. The sample shows about 690,000 clones, 80% to 95% of them seen only once. This record comes from a study of shared clonotypes between healthy human individuals. This TCR was sampled from a man aged 18 to 29 in good health. Some clones in this sample may be carry-over from other donors' samples. The sample taken for sequencing was memory CD8+ T cells from PBMCs. Subset meaning: CD45RO+ cells pooled with CCR7-negative TemRA cells.

The chain's CDR3 is CASSHQDRGKGTEAFF. The CDR3, as DNA: TGTGCCAGCAGCCATCAGGACAGGGGTAAGGGCACTGAAGCTTTCTTT. This rearrangement joins TRBV5-6 to TRBJ1-1, with 9 positions matching TRBD1. J was trimmed by 4 bases and V by 4 bases; bases with no gene match: 11. The CDR3 has 16 amino acids. Germline V lookup: CDR1 SGHDT, CDR2 YYEEEE.